Each of the 23 T cell receptor beta chains below was sequenced from the same sample in a study of response to subunit inactivated influenza vaccine. Via MiXCR, TCRdb re-called the RT-PCR reads, giving one row per CDR3 protein. The table includes approximately 500,000 distinct CDR3 sequences, approximately 13% detected once. The sequences come from PBMCs from blood, collected more than 35 days after vaccination. Source of these receptors: a man aged 50-60 years who received an inactivated influenza vaccine.

This clonotype was counted only a few times. The chain links TRBV4-3 to TRBJ1-1, with a weak D call TRBD1 (5 bases). CDR1 LGHNA and CDR2 YSLEER come from the germline V gene. Trimming cost V 4 bases and J 3 bases, with 15 bases left between them. The CDR3 consists of 15 residues. This CDR3 is CASSPGEASDTEAFF. The CDR3 coding sequence is TGCGCCAGCAGCCCGGGGGAAGCCTCCGACACTGAAGCTTTCTTT.

This clonotype appeared a few times. The chain uses TRBV25-1 and TRBJ2-7; D tentatively reads TRBD1 or TRBD2 (5 bases each). V lost 3 bases, J lost 2 bases, and 17 bases lay in between. In germline, CDR1 is MGHDK, CDR2 SYGVNS. The CDR3 is made up of 16 amino acids. The CDR3 sequence is CASSDRVWGTAYEQYF. CDR3 nucleotides: TGTGCCAGCAGTGATAGAGTGTGGGGGACCGCCTACGAGCAGTACTTC.

The rearrangement uses TRBV7-9 and TRBJ2-7; D possibly corresponds to TRBD2 (6 bases). Trimming removed 7 bases at V and 0 bases at J, with 13 bases between. Germline V gives CDR1 SEHNR, CDR2 FQNEAQ (reference sequence). The CDR3 consists of 14 residues. The CDR3 is CASTVRGGSYEQYF. The CDR3 DNA is TGTGCCAGCACCGTGAGGGGAGGCTCCTACGAGCAGTACTTC.

The V and J genes are TRBV12-3 or TRBV12-4 and TRBJ2-2; D might be TRBD1 (6 bases). This CDR3 comprises 14 residues. Trimming cost V 6 bases and J 4 bases, with 12 bases left between them. The CDR3 protein is CASRSGAGTGELFF. CDR3 in DNA: TGTGCCAGCAGGTCAGGGGCCGGCACCGGGGAGCTGTTTTTT.

This clonotype was counted between two and nine times. The CDR3 spells CASGPPAARTAEQYF. The CDR3 region has the DNA TGTGCCAGCGGACCCCCAGCGGCGCGCACGGCCGAGCAGTACTTC. The chain combines TRBV12-3 or TRBV12-4 with TRBJ2-7; D is perhaps TRBD2 (5 bases). The CDR3 contains 15 residues. V lost 8 bases and J 6 bases, leaving 23 bases between the germline ends.

This clonotype has a handful of counts. This chain links TRBV6-2 or TRBV6-3 with TRBJ2-1, with TRBD2 matching 7 bases. V was clipped by 7 bases and J by 0 bases; unmatched bases: 9. In germline, CDR1 is MNHEY, CDR2 SVGEGT. The length of the CDR3 is 16 residues. The CDR3 spells CASTSGLLSSYNEQFF. CDR3 nucleotides: TGTGCCAGCACCTCGGGACTATTGAGCTCCTACAATGAGCAGTTCTTC.

This clonotype was observed at least ten times. The V gene is TRBV5-8, the J gene TRBJ2-4, with D possibly matching TRBD1 (6 bases). Germline V lookup: CDR1 SGHTS, CDR2 YDEGEE. Deletions cut 1 base from V and 4 bases from J, with 12 bases between. The CDR3 covers 15 residues. In DNA, the CDR3 is TGTGCCAGCAGCTTGACAGGGTTTGAGAAAAACATTCAGTACTTC. It codes for CASSLTGFEKNIQYF.

The J gene is TRBJ2-7, the V gene TRBV18; TRBD2 is a possible D gene (5 bases). Between the trimmed V and J ends, which lost 3 bases and 5 bases, there was a span of 8 bases. The CDR3 contains 12 residues. CDR1 is KGHSH and CDR2 is LQKENI in the germline V gene. CDR3 sequence: CASSPAGHEQYF. The CDR3 coding sequence is TGTGCCAGCTCACCGGCGGGCCACGAGCAGTACTTC.

This clonotype has only a few counts. The chain is built from TRBV6-5 and TRBJ2-7; D possibly corresponds to TRBD1 (7 bases). The CDR3 covers 14 residues. Looked up from germline, CDR1 is MNHEY and CDR2 is SVGAGI. The germline V and J ends were trimmed by 2 bases and 3 bases, with 11 bases remaining between them. DNA of the CDR3: TGTGCCAGCAGTTACGGGGGGACAGTCTACGAGCAGTACTTC. Encoded protein: CASSYGGTVYEQYF.

This clonotype turned up a few times. The chain recombines TRBV20-1 with TRBJ2-5; D is unresolved. V lost 5 bases and J 3 bases, leaving 4 bases between the germline ends. Germline V lookup: CDR1 DFQATT, CDR2 SNEGSKA (reference sequence). The CDR3 is made up of 10 amino acids. The CDR3 loop reads CSALEETQYF. The CDR3 coding sequence is TGCAGTGCTCTAGAAGAGACCCAGTACTTC.

Only one count was recorded for this clonotype. A far larger clone is only one base removed, so a read error is likely. The rearrangement links TRBV7-6 to TRBJ2-7; TRBD1 matches 9 bases. CDR1 is SGHVS, CDR2 FNYEAQ, per germline. The CDR3 is 14 amino acids. The chain's CDR3 is CASSLGTGAYELYF. CDR3 in DNA: TGTGCCAGCAGCTTAGGGACAGGGGCCTACGAGCTGTACTTC. The full variable domain, in which reference TRBV7-6 and TRBJ2-7 provide the parts outside the CDR3, is GAGVSQSPRYKVTKRGQDVALRCDPISGHVSLYWYRQALGQGPEFLTYFNYEAQQDKSGLPNDRFSAERPEGSISTLTIQRTEQRDSAMYRCASSLGTGAYELYFGPGTRLTVT.

This clonotype was seen more than once but under ten times. J is TRBJ1-1 and V is TRBV7-3; 7 bases match TRBD1. CDR1 is SGHTA and CDR2 is FQGTGA in the germline V gene. CDR3 length equals 13 residues. DNA for the CDR3: TGTGCAACCCGAGAGGGGGCGAACACTGAAGCTTTCTTT. This gives the protein CATREGANTEAFF.

The chain uses TRBV2 and TRBJ2-7; D remains unclear. From germline, CDR1 is SNHLY and CDR2 FYNNEI. Trimming removed 4 bases at V and 6 bases at J, with 13 bases between. CDR3 length: 13 amino acids. CDR3 sequence: CASSAGFQTEQYF. CDR3 sequence (DNA): TGTGCCAGCAGTGCGGGCTTCCAGACCGAGCAGTACTTC.

The chain has TRBV4-3 and TRBJ2-2; D is undetermined. Germline V CDR1 and CDR2: LGHNA, YSLEER. V was clipped by 0 bases and J by 2 bases, with 10 bases between them. This CDR3 region has 16 residues. CDR3 DNA: TGCGCCAGCAGCCAAGATCTTTGGGTAAACACCGGGGAGCTGTTTTTT. It is translated as CASSQDLWVNTGELFF.

This clonotype showed up just a few times. V gene TRBV7-2 combines with J gene TRBJ2-7, with TRBD2 identical over 8 bases. The trim removed 4 bases at V and 3 bases at J, leaving 8 bases unmatched. Per germline, CDR1 SGHTA and CDR2 FQGNSA. The CDR3 is 15 amino acids. The CDR3 region is CASSSFGTSGYEQYF. Here the CDR3 DNA reads TGTGCCAGCAGCTCTTTCGGGACTAGTGGCTACGAGCAGTACTTC.

The V and J genes are TRBV20-1 and TRBJ2-2; D is unclear. Germline V gene lookup returns CDR1 DFQATT and CDR2 SNEGSKA (reference sequence). This CDR3 has 15 amino acids. V lost 6 bases to trimming and J lost 0 bases, with 14 bases between them. The CDR3 region has the DNA TGCAGTGCCGTAGACACAACCTCGAACACCGGGGAGCTGTTTTTT. Translating it yields CSAVDTTSNTGELFF.

This clonotype was counted a few times. The genes are TRBV12-3 or TRBV12-4 and TRBJ2-5, with D possibly being TRBD1 or TRBD2 (6 bases each). This CDR3 has 16 residues. The ends were cut back, 6 bases at V and 4 bases at J, with 21 bases in the middle. The CDR3 region has the DNA TGTGCCAGCAGATCAACAGGAGGGGGTACTTCAGAGACCCAGTACTTC. Translated: CASRSTGGGTSETQYF.

There are a few counts of this clonotype. The chain has TRBV6-1 and TRBJ2-7, with 8 bases lining up with TRBD2. The trim removed 7 bases at V and 0 bases at J, leaving 8 bases unmatched. Germline assignment: CDR1 MNHNS and CDR2 SASEGT. The CDR3 totals 15 residues. The CDR3 DNA sequence: TGTGCCAGCACCGACGGGGGGGTCCTCTCCTACGAGCAGTACTTC. Translating it yields CASTDGGVLSYEQYF.

This clonotype was counted only a few times. Here the CDR3 DNA reads TGTGCCATCAGTGCGATGGGACCGACCGGGGAGCTGTTTTTT. Residues: CAISAMGPTGELFF. V is TRBV10-3 and J is TRBJ2-2; D may correspond to TRBD1 or TRBD2 (5 bases each). The CDR3 contains 14 residues. Per germline, CDR1 ENHRY and CDR2 SYGVKD. V lost 4 bases and J 5 bases, leaving 11 bases between the germline ends.

The chain couples TRBV20-1 to TRBJ2-5; 9 nucleotides align to TRBD2. The V gene's germline CDR1 is DFQATT and CDR2 SNEGSKA (reference sequence). CDR3 length equals 15 residues. Trimming took 2 bases from V and 5 from J; bases not matched to a gene: 9. CDR3 DNA sequence: TGCAGTGCTAGATTGGCGGGAGGGCCCCGGGAGACCCAGTACTTC. Translated: CSARLAGGPRETQYF.

In this sample, this clonotype turned up many times. V and J are TRBV12-3 or TRBV12-4 and TRBJ2-1; D possibly corresponds to TRBD2 (6 bases). V was clipped by 1 base and J by 7 bases, with 14 bases between them. This CDR3 region has 15 residues. In nucleotides, the CDR3 is TGTGCCAGCAGTTTAGGACGGGGACTGGGAAATGAGCAGTTCTTC. Translation: CASSLGRGLGNEQFF.

Ten or more counts support this clonotype. The chain has TRBV5-1 and TRBJ2-1; D is possibly TRBD1 (5 bases). Deletions cut 4 bases from V and 5 bases from J, with 10 bases between. Germline-derived CDR1 and CDR2 are SGHRS and YFSETQ. The CDR3 has 13 residues. The CDR3 DNA reads as TGCGCCAGCAGCCGAGACAGTCACAATGAGCAGTTCTTC. Translating gives CASSRDSHNEQFF.

This chain links TRBV12-3 or TRBV12-4 with TRBJ2-7; the D gene is possibly TRBD1 (6 bases). The CDR3 sequence is 15 residues long. V lost 6 bases, J lost 0 bases, and 15 bases lay in between. The CDR3 protein is CASRRRQDVSYEQYF. The CDR3 DNA reads TGTGCCAGCAGGAGGAGACAGGACGTCTCCTACGAGCAGTACTTC.